This TCR beta chain was identified in a study of T cells in Graves' hyperthyroidism and ophthalmopathy. Deletions cut 5 bases from V and 6 bases from J, with 13 bases between. Germline CDR1 is LNHDA and CDR2 is SQIVND (reference sequence). This CDR3 has 13 amino acids. There were TCR beta CDR3 regions amplified from RNA transcripts. Primed by the HTBI set, a first-round RT-PCR was run on the TCR CDR3. Each CDR3 protein is one row after TCRdb ran MiXCR on the multiplex PCR reads. The table has roughly 180,000 distinct CDR3 sequences, roughly 10% seen once. This clonotype was detected ten times or more. The chain is built from TRBV19 and TRBJ1-1; D is unresolved. The receptor comes from a woman aged 18 to 35 with Graves' hyperthyroidism that later progressed to Graves' ophthalmopathy. The source material was blood. In DNA, the CDR3 is TGTGCCAGTAGTCCTCAGACCGGTTCTGAAGCTTTCTTT. It translates to CASSPQTGSEAFF.